This T cell receptor (beta chain) was sequenced during a study of T-cell reconstitution after alpha-beta-depleted transplantation in children. Study-wide points: T-cell counts and diversity were attributed mostly to newly produced T cells one year after transplant. Some patients owed their high day-60 TCRbeta diversity to surviving recipient T cells and thymic progenitors. By about two months after transplant, alpha-beta T cells reportedly arose from several hundred graft clones that had expanded.

A few counts support this clonotype. The antigen is not known. This CDR3 comprises 16 residues. The V segment lost 4 bases and the J segment 4 bases; nucleotides outside the gene matches: 15. Germline V gene sequence: CDR1 DFQATT, CDR2 SNEGSKA (reference sequence). Preparation of the TCRbeta library used unique molecular identifiers. TCRdb reprocessed the PCR reads via MiXCR and lists one record per CDR3 protein. The table includes approximately 1,000,000 distinct CDR3 sequences, roughly 29% detected once. The source material was PBMCs, mostly from graft donor cells, sampled 360 days after TCRalphabeta/CD19-depleted stem cell transplant. The TCR was taken from a boy under two years old who had a stem cell transplant for SCID, so the T cells may come from the graft donor. The V and J genes are TRBV20-1 and TRBJ1-1; 7 bases are shared with TRBD1. CDR3 protein: CSATQETGSDGTEAFF. CDR3 bases: TGCAGTGCTACCCAGGAGACAGGGTCGGACGGCACTGAAGCTTTCTTT.